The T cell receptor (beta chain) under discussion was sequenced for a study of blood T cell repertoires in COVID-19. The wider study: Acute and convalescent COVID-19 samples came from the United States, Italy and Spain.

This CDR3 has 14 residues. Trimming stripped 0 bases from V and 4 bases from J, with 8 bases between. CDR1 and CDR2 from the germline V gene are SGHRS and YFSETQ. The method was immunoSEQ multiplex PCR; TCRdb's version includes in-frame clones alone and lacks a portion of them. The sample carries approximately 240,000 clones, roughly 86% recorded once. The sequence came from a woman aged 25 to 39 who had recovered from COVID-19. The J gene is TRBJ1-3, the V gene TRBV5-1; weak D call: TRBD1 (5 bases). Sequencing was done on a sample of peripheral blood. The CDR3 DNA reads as TGCGCCAGCAGCTTGGAGGGGTACGGAAACACCATATATTTT. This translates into CASSLEGYGNTIYF.